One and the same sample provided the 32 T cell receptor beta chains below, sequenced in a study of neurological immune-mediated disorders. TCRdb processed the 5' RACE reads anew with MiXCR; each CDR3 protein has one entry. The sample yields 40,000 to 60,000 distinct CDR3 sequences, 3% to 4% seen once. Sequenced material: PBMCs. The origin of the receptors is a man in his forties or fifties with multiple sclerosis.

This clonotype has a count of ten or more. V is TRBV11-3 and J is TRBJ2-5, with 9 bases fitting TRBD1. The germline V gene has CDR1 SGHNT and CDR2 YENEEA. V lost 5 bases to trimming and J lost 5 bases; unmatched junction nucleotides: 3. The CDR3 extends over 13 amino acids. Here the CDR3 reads CASSGDRVETQYF. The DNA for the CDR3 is TGTGCCAGCAGCGGGGACAGGGTTGAGACCCAGTACTTC.

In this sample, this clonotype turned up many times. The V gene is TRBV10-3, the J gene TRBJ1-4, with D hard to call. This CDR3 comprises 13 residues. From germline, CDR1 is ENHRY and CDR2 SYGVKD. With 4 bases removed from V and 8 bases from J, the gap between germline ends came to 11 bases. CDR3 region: CAISGRPTEKLFF. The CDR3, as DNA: TGTGCCATCAGTGGGAGGCCTACCGAAAAACTGTTTTTT.

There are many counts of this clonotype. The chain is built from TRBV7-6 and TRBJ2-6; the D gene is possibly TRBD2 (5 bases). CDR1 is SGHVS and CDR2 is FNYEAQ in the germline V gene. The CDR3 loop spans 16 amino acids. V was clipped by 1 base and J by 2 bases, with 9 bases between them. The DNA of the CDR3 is TGTGCCAGCAGCTTAGGAGGCGGGCCTGGGGCCAACGTCCTGACTTTC. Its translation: CASSLGGGPGANVLTF.

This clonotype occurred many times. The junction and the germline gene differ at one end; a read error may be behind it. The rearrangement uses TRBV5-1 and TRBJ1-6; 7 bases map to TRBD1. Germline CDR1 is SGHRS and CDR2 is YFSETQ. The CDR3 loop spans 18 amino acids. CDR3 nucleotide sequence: TGCGCCAGCAGCTACCGGGACAGCCTCGGCTCCCATAATTCACCCCTCCACTTT. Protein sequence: CASSYRDSLGSHNSPLHF.

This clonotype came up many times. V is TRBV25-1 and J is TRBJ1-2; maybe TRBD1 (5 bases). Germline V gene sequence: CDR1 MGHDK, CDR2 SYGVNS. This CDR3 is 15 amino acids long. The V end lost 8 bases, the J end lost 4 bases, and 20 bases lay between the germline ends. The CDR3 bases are TGTGCCAGCTGGGGGGGTAGCCCTGATCTCTATGGCTACACCTTC. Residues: CASWGGSPDLYGYTF.

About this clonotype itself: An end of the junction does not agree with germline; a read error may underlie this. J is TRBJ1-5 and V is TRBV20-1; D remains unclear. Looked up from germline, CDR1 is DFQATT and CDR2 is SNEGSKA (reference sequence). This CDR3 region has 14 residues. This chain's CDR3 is CSARLPNGGQPQNF. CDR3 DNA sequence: TGCAGTGCTAGACTTCCCAACGGTGGGCAGCCCCAGAATTTT.

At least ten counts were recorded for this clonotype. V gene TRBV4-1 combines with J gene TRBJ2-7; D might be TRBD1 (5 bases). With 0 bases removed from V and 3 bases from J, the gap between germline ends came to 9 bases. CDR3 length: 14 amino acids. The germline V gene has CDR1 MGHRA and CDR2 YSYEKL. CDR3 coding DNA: TGCGCCAGCAGCCAAGAACAGGCGGTCTACGAGCAGTACTTC. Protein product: CASSQEQAVYEQYF.

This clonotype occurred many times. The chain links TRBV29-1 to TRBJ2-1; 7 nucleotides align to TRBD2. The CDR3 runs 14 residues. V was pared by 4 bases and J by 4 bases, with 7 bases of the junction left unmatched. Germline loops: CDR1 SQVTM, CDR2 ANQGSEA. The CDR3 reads CSVGGGSGYNEQFF. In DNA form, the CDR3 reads TGCAGCGTTGGGGGGGGTAGCGGATACAATGAGCAGTTCTTC.

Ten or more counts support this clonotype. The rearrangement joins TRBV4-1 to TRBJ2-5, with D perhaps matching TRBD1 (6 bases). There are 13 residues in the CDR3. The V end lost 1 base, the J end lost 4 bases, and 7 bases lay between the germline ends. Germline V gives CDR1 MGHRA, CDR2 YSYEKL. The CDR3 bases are TGCGCCAGCAGCCAAGCAGGGGCAGAGACCCAGTACTTC. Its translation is CASSQAGAETQYF.

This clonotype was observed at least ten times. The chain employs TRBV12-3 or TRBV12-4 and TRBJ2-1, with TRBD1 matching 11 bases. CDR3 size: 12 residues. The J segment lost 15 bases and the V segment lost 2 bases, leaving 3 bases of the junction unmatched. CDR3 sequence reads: CASSLLGQGGFF. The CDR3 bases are TGTGCCAGCAGTTTATTGGGACAGGGGGGGTTCTTC.

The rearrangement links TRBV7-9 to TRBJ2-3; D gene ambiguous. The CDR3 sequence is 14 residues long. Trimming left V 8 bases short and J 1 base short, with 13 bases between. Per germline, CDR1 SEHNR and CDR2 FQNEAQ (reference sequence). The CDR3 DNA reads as TGTGCCAGCTCCCCCCCCCGAGGCACAGATACGCAGTATTTT. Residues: CASSPPRGTDTQYF.

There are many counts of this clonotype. The CDR3 reads CSIQGMSNQPQHF. The CDR3 DNA follows: TGCAGTATACAGGGCATGAGCAATCAGCCCCAGCATTTT. The chain couples TRBV20-1 to TRBJ1-5, with D maybe TRBD1 (6 bases). V shed 8 bases and J shed 1 base, with 12 bases lying between them. Germline values: CDR1 DFQATT, CDR2 SNEGSKA (reference sequence). This CDR3 has 13 amino acids.

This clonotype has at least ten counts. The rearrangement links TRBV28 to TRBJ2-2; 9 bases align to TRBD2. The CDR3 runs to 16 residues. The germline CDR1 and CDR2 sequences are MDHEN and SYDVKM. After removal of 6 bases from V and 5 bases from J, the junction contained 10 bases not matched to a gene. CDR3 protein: CASRTAGGAGTGELFF. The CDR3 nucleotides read TGTGCCAGCAGGACTGCGGGGGGGGCTGGGACCGGGGAGCTGTTTTTT.

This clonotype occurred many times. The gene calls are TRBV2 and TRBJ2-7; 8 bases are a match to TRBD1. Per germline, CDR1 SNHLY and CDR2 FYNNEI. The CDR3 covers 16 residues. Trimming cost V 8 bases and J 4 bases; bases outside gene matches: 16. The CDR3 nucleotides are TGTGCCAGCCTAACCATTGGGCAGGGGGCGAAATACGAGCAGTACTTC. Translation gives CASLTIGQGAKYEQYF.

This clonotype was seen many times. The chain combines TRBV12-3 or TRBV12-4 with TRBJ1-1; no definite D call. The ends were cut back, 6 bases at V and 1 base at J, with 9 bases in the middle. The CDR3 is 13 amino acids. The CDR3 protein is CASSPPGNTEAFF. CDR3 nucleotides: TGTGCCAGCAGCCCCCCGGGGAACACTGAAGCTTTCTTT.

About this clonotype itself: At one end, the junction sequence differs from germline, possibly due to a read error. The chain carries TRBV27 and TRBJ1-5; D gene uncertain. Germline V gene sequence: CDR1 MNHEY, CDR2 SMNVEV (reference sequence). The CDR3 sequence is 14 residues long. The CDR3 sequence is CASSRGWSNQPQNF. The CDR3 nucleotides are TGTGCCAGCAGTCGGGGTTGGAGCAATCAGCCCCAGAATTTT.

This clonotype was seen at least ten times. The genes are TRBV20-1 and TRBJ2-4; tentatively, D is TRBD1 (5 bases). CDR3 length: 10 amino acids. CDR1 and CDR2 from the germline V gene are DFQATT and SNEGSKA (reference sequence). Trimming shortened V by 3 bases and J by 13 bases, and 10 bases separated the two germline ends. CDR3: CSARLWGQYF. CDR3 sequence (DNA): TGCAGTGCTAGGTTGTGGGGCCAGTACTTC.

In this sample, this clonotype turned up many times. The CDR3 DNA reads TGTGCCAGCAGCCAAGAGGGATCAGCGGCTGAAGCTTTCTTT. Translation gives CASSQEGSAAEAFF. The chain joins TRBV3-1 to TRBJ1-1; D is ambiguous. The CDR3 is made up of 14 amino acids. The V end was cut by 0 bases, the J end by 6 bases, with 11 bases between. Germline V gives CDR1 LGHDT, CDR2 YNNKEL (reference sequence). The full variable domain, its missing parts supplied by reference TRBV3-1 and TRBJ1-1, is DTAVSQTPKYLVTQMGNDKSIKCEQNLGHDTMYWYKQDSKKFLKIMFSYNNKELIINETVPNRFSPKSPDKAHLNLHINSLELGDSAVYFCASSQEGSAAEAFFGQGTRLTVV.

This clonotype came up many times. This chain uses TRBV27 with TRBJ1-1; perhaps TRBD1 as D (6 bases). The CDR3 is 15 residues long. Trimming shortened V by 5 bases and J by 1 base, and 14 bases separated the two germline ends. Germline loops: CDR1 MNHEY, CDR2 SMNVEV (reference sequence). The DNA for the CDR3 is TGTGCCAGCAGTGGAGGGGGAGGGTCGAACACTGAAGCTTTCTTT. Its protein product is CASSGGGGSNTEAFF.

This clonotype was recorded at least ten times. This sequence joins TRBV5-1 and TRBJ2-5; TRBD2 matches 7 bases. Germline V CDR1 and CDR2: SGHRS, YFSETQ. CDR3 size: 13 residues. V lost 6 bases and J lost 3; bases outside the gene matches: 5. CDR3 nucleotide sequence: TGCGCCAGCACCCAGGCGGGGGAAGAGACCCAGTACTTC. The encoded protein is CASTQAGEETQYF.

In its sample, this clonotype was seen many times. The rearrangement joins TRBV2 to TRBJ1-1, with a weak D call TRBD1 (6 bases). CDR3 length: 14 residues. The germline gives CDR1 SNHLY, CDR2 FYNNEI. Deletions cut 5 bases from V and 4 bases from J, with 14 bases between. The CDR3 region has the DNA TGTGCCAGCAGTCTGCTTTCGGGGGCCACTGAAGCTTTCTTT. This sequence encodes CASSLLSGATEAFF.

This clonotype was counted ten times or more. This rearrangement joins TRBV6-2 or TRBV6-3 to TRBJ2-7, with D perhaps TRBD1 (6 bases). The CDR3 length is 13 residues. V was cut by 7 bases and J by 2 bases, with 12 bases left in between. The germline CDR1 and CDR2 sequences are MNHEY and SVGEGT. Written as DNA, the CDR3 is TGTGCCAGCACCATGGACAGAACCTACGAGCAGTACTTC. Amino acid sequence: CASTMDRTYEQYF.

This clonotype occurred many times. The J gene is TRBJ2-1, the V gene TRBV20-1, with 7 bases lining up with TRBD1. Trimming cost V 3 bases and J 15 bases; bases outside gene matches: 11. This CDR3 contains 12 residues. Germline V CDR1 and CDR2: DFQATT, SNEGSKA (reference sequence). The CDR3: CSASTATGLRFF. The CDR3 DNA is TGCAGTGCTAGTACCGCGACAGGGCTTCGGTTCTTC.

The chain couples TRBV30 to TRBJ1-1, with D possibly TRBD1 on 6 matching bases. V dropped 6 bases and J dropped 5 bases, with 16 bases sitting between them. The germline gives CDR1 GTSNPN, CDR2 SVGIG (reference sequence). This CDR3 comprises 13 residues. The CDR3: CACRKQGGTEAFF. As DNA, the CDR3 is TGTGCCTGTAGAAAACAGGGAGGGACTGAAGCTTTCTTT.

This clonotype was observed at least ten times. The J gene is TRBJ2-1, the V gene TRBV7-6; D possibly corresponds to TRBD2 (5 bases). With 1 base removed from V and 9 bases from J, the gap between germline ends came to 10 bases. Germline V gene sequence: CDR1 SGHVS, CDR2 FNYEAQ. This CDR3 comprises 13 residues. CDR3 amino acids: CASSLGQGSEQFF. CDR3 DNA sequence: TGTGCCAGCAGCTTAGGGCAAGGGAGTGAGCAGTTCTTC.

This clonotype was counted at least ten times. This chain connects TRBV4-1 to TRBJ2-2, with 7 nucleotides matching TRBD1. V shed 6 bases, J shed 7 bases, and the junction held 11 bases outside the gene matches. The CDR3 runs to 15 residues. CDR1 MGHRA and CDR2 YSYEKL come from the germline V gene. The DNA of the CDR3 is TGCGCCAGCAGAATCCGGGACAGACTGGACGGGGAGCTGTTTTTT. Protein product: CASRIRDRLDGELFF.

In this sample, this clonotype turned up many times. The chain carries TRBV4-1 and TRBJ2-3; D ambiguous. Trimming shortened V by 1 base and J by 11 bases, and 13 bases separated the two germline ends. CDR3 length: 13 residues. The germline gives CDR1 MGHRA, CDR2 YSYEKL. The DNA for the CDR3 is TGCGCCAGCAGCCAAGTCGCCTTTCCCCGGCAGTATTTT. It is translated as CASSQVAFPRQYF.

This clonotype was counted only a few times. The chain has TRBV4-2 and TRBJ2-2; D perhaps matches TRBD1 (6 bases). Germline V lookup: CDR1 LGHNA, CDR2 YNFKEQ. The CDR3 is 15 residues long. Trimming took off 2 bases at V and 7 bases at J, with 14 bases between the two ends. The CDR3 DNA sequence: TGTGCCAGCAGCCAACCTCAACAACAGGGCGGGGAGCTGTTTTTT. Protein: CASSQPQQQGGELFF.

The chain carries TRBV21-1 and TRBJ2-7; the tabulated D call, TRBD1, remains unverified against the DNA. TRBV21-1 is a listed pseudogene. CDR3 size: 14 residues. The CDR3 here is CASSPGAPPYEQYF. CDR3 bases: TGTGCCAGCAGCCCGGGAGCTCCTCCCTACGAGCAGTACTTC.

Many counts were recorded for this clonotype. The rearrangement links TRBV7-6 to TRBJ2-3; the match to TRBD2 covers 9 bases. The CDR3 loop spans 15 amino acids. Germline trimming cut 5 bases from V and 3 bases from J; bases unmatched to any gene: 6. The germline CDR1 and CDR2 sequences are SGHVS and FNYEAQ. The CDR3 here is CASSQGTSQTDTQYF. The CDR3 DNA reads TGTGCCAGCAGCCAGGGGACTAGCCAAACAGATACGCAGTATTTT.

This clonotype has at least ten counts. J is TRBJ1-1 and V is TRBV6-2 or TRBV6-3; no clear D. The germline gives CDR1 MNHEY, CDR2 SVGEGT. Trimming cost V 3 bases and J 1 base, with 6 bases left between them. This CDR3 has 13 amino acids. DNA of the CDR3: TGTGCCAGCAGTTATGGGGAGAACACTGAAGCTTTCTTT. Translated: CASSYGENTEAFF.

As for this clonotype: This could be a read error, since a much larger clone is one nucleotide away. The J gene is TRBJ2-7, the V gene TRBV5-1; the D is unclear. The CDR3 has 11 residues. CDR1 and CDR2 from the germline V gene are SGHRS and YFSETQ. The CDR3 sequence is CASRLGREQYF. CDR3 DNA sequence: TGCGCCAGCAGATTGGGTCGCGAGCAGTACTTC.